This TCR beta chain emerged from a study of blood T cell repertoires in COVID-19. CDR1 and CDR2 from the germline V gene are MNHNS and SASEGT. V trimming: 2 bases; J trimming: 3 bases; junction bases outside the gene matches: 10. The CDR3 is made up of 17 amino acids. This clone was observed a few times. Sequencing was performed with immunoSEQ multiplex PCR; in TCRdb, only in-frame clones are kept and a portion is missing. Of approximately 300,000 clones in the sample, roughly 91% were seen once. The sample consisted of peripheral blood. The chain links TRBV6-1 to TRBJ2-3; 8 bases are shared with TRBD1. This receptor was taken from a man aged 50 to 59 with active or convalescent COVID-19. DNA for the CDR3: TGTGCCAGCAGTGAACCCCGGACAGGGAAGGGGACAGATACGCAGTATTTT. It specifies CASSEPRTGKGTDTQYF.